A selection of T cell receptor beta chains follows, all from one sample in a study of T cell repertoires in cytomegalovirus infection. TCRdb re-called the reads through MiXCR, storing one row per CDR3 protein. In the table there are hundreds of thousands of distinct CDR3 sequences, around 31% of which are singletons. These receptors' antigens are unknown. This material consisted of cultured PBMCs, taken from culture after CMV antigen stimulation. These receptors were collected from a human donor in good health (CMV status not recorded). Some clones in this sample may be carry-over from other donors' samples. The conserved cysteine and the conserved F or W are not part of the CDR3 here.

>TRBV19|TRBJ2-5
ASSIGTVYQETQY
>TRBV7-2|TRBJ1-2
ASSLVGIGNYGYT
>TRBV12-3/TRBV12-4|TRBJ1-3
ASSLADSTIY
>TRBV6-2/TRBV6-3|TRBJ1-2
ASLGALNPYGYT
>TRBV6-1|TRBJ1-4
ASSFLAAANEKLF
>TRBV20-1|TRBJ2-7
SARGLRYEQY
>TRBV7-2|TRBJ1-4
ASCIGATNEKLF
>TRBV20-1|TRBJ2-3
SASLAGVAGTQY
>TRBV28|TRBJ1-5
ASSSIGRGGNQPQH
>TRBV11-2|TRBJ2-1
ASSLGTIDEQF
>TRBV7-9|TRBJ1-5
ASNLDGNQPQH
>TRBV4-1|TRBJ2-1
ASSLTFPGDTYNEQF
>TRBV6-1|TRBJ2-4
ASSERFLGQQNIQY
>TRBV14|TRBJ1-6
ASSPFGAGVANSPLH
>TRBV6-6|TRBJ2-5
ASKIAGGGETQY
>TRBV6-1|TRBJ2-1
ASWRIYNEQF
>TRBV7-2|TRBJ2-7
ASSLLGAGRGKEQY
>TRBV28|TRBJ1-5
ASSPLELGQPQH
>TRBV10-2|TRBJ2-1
ASSEDLANINEQF
>TRBV10-3|TRBJ2-7
AISEPSGRPYEQY
>TRBV7-2|TRBJ2-5
ASAVETQY
>TRBV19|TRBJ2-1
ASRPRNRDEEQF
>TRBV7-2|TRBJ2-5
ASSPWLGGETQY
>TRBV5-4|TRBJ1-6
ASSLWTGGRSPLH
>TRBV27|TRBJ2-2
ASSGMGRELF
>TRBV5-4|TRBJ2-1
ASSPVRGESGRAYNEQF
>TRBV20-1|TRBJ2-3
SAARDSFVDTQY
>TRBV18|TRBJ1-4
ASPQNSDGNEKLF
>TRBV11-2|TRBJ2-1
ASSAGTINNEQF
>TRBV20-1|TRBJ2-1
SAATTRNNEQF
>TRBV7-6|TRBJ1-3
ASSLSQQSSGNTIY
>TRBV28|TRBJ2-2
ASSLPMDRYTGELF
>TRBV6-1|TRBJ2-1
ASSASLAGFSYNEQF
>TRBV7-6|TRBJ2-7
ASSSNPGLAGASYEQY
>TRBV10-3|TRBJ1-3
AISTYIRDYGNTIY
>TRBV7-2|TRBJ2-3
ASSRQVSTDTQY
>TRBV19|TRBJ1-1
ASSTGQYTEAF
>TRBV7-2|TRBJ2-3
ASSPRWTDTQY
>TRBV7-8|TRBJ2-7
ASTQGGALTSYEQY
>TRBV7-2|TRBJ2-1
ASSLEGGNYNEQF